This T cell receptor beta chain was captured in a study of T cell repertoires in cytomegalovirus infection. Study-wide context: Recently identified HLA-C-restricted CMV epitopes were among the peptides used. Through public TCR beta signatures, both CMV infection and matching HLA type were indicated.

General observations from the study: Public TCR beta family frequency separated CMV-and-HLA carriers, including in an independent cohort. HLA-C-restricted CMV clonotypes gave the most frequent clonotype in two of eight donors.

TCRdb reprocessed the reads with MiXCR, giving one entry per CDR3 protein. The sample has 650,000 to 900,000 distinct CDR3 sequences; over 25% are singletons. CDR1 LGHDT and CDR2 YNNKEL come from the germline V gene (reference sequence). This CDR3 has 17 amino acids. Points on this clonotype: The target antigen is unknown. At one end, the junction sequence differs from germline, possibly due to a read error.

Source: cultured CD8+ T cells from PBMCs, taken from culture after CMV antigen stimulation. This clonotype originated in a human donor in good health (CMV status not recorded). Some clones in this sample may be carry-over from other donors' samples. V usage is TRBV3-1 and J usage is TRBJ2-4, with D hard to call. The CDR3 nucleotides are TGTGTCAGCAGCCAAGGAACGGGCCTCGGCATCGAAAACATTCAGTACTTC. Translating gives CVSSQGTGLGIENIQYF.